The 31 T cell receptor beta chains given below trace back to one sample, sequenced in a study of T cell repertoires in cytomegalovirus infection. TCRdb independently ran MiXCR on the reads; one entry per CDR3 protein. The table records roughly 630,000 distinct CDR3 sequences, approximately 24% of them present only once. What was sequenced was CD8+ T cells from PBMCs. The origin of the receptors is a human donor in good health (CMV status not recorded). Some clones in this sample may be carry-over from other donors' samples.

This chain connects TRBV6-2 or TRBV6-3 to TRBJ1-3; D is possibly TRBD1 (5 bases). The germline V gene encodes CDR1 MNHEY and CDR2 SVGEGT. The CDR3 contains 17 residues. The germline V and J ends were trimmed by 6 bases and 3 bases, with 21 bases remaining between them. CDR3 bases: TGTGCCAGCAGAGGAAAAGGACTCACAGGTGGTGGAAACACCATATATTTT. Translating it yields CASRGKGLTGGGNTIYF.

This chain connects TRBV10-3 to TRBJ2-1; 15 bases align to TRBD2. The germline V gene has CDR1 ENHRY and CDR2 SYGVKD. The CDR3 contains 15 residues. The V gene end was trimmed by 7 bases and the J gene end by 8 bases; junction bases not matched to a gene: 6. The CDR3 DNA follows: TGTGCCATCAAGGGACTAGCGGGGGGTTCGGATGAGCAGTTCTTC. Amino acid sequence: CAIKGLAGGSDEQFF.

The genes are TRBV19 and TRBJ2-1, with 10 bases lining up with TRBD1. Trimming took 5 bases from V and 8 from J; bases not matched to a gene: 9. CDR3 length: 15 amino acids. CDR1 and CDR2 (germline): LNHDA, SQIVND (reference sequence). The CDR3 nucleotides are TGTGCCAGTAGTCCGGGACAGGGGAGGATACATGAGCAGTTCTTC. Its protein is CASSPGQGRIHEQFF.

The chain links TRBV20-1 to TRBJ2-2; D gene uncertain. Germline lookup yields CDR1 DFQATT and CDR2 SNEGSKA (reference sequence). This CDR3 comprises 11 residues. V lost 7 bases and J lost 11, with 14 bases in between. The CDR3 here is CSVGGLDELFF. CDR3 nucleotides: TGCAGTGTTGGTGGGCTAGACGAGCTGTTTTTT.

Many counts were recorded for this clonotype. V gene TRBV7-2 combines with J gene TRBJ2-3; 10 positions match TRBD2. The CDR3 runs 16 residues. V dropped 2 bases and J dropped 2; count of bases not matched to a gene: 4. The germline gives CDR1 SGHTA, CDR2 FQGNSA. CDR3 nucleotide sequence: TGTGCCAGCAGCTTACTAGCGGGGGAGTTCACAGATACGCAGTATTTT. Protein product: CASSLLAGEFTDTQYF.

This chain links TRBV2 with TRBJ2-1; 13 bases are a match to TRBD2. CDR3 length: 16 residues. V trimming: 3 bases; J trimming: 3 bases; junction bases outside the gene matches: 2. Germline CDR1 reads SNHLY; CDR2 reads FYNNEI. CDR3 in amino acids: CASSETSGGIYNEQFF. The CDR3 DNA is TGTGCCAGCAGTGAGACTAGCGGGGGGATCTACAATGAGCAGTTCTTC.

The chain carries TRBV15 and TRBJ2-1; D gene unclear. V gave up 6 bases and J gave up 6 bases, with 9 bases separating them. Germline CDR1 reads LNHNV; CDR2 reads YYDKDF (reference sequence). The CDR3 is 12 residues long. As DNA, the CDR3 is TGTGCCACCAGATGGGCCACCAATGAGCAGTTCTTC. Amino acids: CATRWATNEQFF.

V usage is TRBV3-1 and J usage is TRBJ1-1; D gene unclear. The V gene lost 2 bases and the J gene lost 0 bases, with 13 bases spanning the gap. CDR1 LGHDT and CDR2 YNNKEL come from the germline V gene (reference sequence). This CDR3 spans 16 amino acids. CDR3 bases: TGTGCCAGCAGCCAAAACGGCGGGGATTTGAACACTGAAGCTTTCTTT. Residues: CASSQNGGDLNTEAFF. Filled out from reference TRBV3-1 and TRBJ1-1, the complete variable domain reads DTAVSQTPKYLVTQMGNDKSIKCEQNLGHDTMYWYKQDSKKFLKIMFSYNNKELIINETVPNRFSPKSPDKAHLNLHINSLELGDSAVYFCASSQNGGDLNTEAFFGQGTRLTVV.

There are many counts of this clonotype. CDR3 region: CASSLVSGDNEQFF. The CDR3 nucleotides are TGTGCCAGCAGCTTAGTATCAGGGGACAATGAGCAGTTCTTC. The chain carries TRBV7-6 and TRBJ2-1, with D possibly TRBD1 on 6 matching bases. Germline CDR1 is SGHVS and CDR2 is FNYEAQ. CDR3 length equals 14 residues. V shed 1 base and J shed 5 bases, with 9 bases lying between them.

The CDR3 reads CASSLGLAGSSSYEQYF. The DNA for the CDR3 is TGTGCCAGCAGCTTAGGGCTAGCGGGCTCGTCCTCCTACGAGCAGTACTTC. This chain uses TRBV7-2 with TRBJ2-7, with 8 nucleotides matching TRBD2. V was clipped by 1 base and J by 0 bases; unmatched bases: 8. In germline, CDR1 is SGHTA, CDR2 FQGNSA. The CDR3 sequence is 17 residues long.

The V gene is TRBV27, the J gene TRBJ2-1, with D hard to call. CDR1 is MNHEY, CDR2 SMNVEV, per germline (reference sequence). The CDR3 totals 14 residues. Trimming took 7 bases from V and 3 from J, leaving 13 bases between them. The CDR3 loop is CASTLRAFYNEQFF. CDR3 coding DNA: TGTGCCAGCACCCTGCGAGCTTTCTACAATGAGCAGTTCTTC.

This clonotype was observed a handful of times. The genes are TRBV6-5 and TRBJ1-4, with a tentative D call TRBD1 (5 bases). The ends were cut back, 5 bases at V and 3 bases at J, with 13 bases in the middle. The CDR3 sequence is 15 residues long. CDR1 and CDR2 (germline): MNHEY, SVGAGI. CDR3 amino acids: CASSAAEGSNEKLFF. The DNA of the CDR3 is TGTGCCAGCAGTGCTGCCGAGGGGTCTAATGAAAAACTGTTTTTT.

This clonotype was found a few times. This rearrangement joins TRBV6-6 to TRBJ2-3; either TRBD1 or TRBD2 may fit D (5 bases each). V was cut by 2 bases and J by 3 bases, with 15 bases left in between. Germline CDR1 and CDR2: MNHNY and SVGAGI (reference sequence). The CDR3 totals 16 residues. The CDR3: CASSYTGRDLTDTQYF. The CDR3 coding sequence is TGTGCCAGCAGTTACACGGGGCGAGACTTAACAGATACGCAGTATTTT.

About this clonotype: One base away lies a much larger clone, so this may be a sequencing read error. A read error is likely, as this CDR3 ends without the conserved phenylalanine or tryptophan. This chain joins TRBV6-6 and TRBJ2-5; D possibly corresponds to TRBD2 (5 bases). The V end lost 7 bases, the J end lost 5 bases, and 11 bases lay between the germline ends. Germline-derived CDR1 and CDR2 are MNHNY and SVGAGI (reference sequence). The CDR3 length is 12 residues. The CDR3 region is CASKGGRETQYL. CDR3 coding DNA: TGTGCCAGCAAAGGAGGCCGGGAGACCCAGTACTTA.

At least ten counts were recorded for this clonotype. The CDR3 DNA reads TGTGCCAGCAGCTTAGGATGGAACAGCCGATACAATGAGCAGTTCTTC. Its protein product is CASSLGWNSRYNEQFF. The chain is built from TRBV7-2 and TRBJ2-1; D not resolved. Germline CDR1 is SGHTA and CDR2 is FQGNSA. Trimming took off 1 base at V and 4 bases at J, with 14 bases between the two ends. This CDR3 comprises 16 residues. Based on the CDR3 plus reference TRBV7-2 and TRBJ2-1, the full variable domain is GAGVSQSPSNKVTEKGKDVELRCDPISGHTALYWYRQSLGQGLEFLIYFQGNSAPDKSGLPSDRFSAERTGGSVSTLTIQRTQQEDSAVYLCASSLGWNSRYNEQFFGPGTRLTVL.

The chain carries TRBV7-6 and TRBJ1-2, with TRBD1 as a possible D gene (6 bases). This CDR3 spans 15 amino acids. V shed 4 bases and J shed 8 bases, with 20 bases lying between them. Germline V gene lookup returns CDR1 SGHVS and CDR2 FNYEAQ. The CDR3: CASSSNPTGLIGYTF. The CDR3 bases are TGTGCCAGCAGCTCCAACCCAACAGGGTTAATCGGCTACACCTTC.

This clonotype came up many times. The gene calls are TRBV6-1 and TRBJ2-3; 13 nucleotides align to TRBD2. CDR3 length equals 17 residues. V shed 6 bases, J shed 0 bases, and the junction held 6 bases outside the gene matches. The V gene's germline CDR1 is MNHNS and CDR2 SASEGT. The CDR3 nucleotides read TGTGCCAGCAGCCGGACTAGCGGGGGACATAGCACAGATACGCAGTATTTT. This sequence encodes CASSRTSGGHSTDTQYF.

Many counts were recorded for this clonotype. This rearrangement joins TRBV7-3 to TRBJ1-4; perhaps TRBD1 as D (6 bases). V lost 0 bases and J lost 8, with 13 bases in between. CDR3 length: 15 amino acids. Per germline, CDR1 SGHTA and CDR2 FQGTGA. The CDR3 DNA reads TGTGCCAGCAGCTTAACGCGGGGGCTTCAGGAAAAACTGTTTTTT. It encodes CASSLTRGLQEKLFF. The full variable domain, rest sourced from reference TRBV7-3 and TRBJ1-4, is GAGVSQTPSNKVTEKGKYVELRCDPISGHTALYWYRQSLGQGPEFLIYFQGTGAADDSGLPNDRFFAVRPEGSVSTLKIQRTERGDSAVYLCASSLTRGLQEKLFFGSGTQLSVL.

This clonotype occurred a few times. The chain recombines TRBV20-1 with TRBJ1-5; no clear D. The CDR3 is made up of 15 amino acids. V was clipped by 6 bases and J by 0 bases, with 15 bases between them. The germline V gene encodes CDR1 DFQATT and CDR2 SNEGSKA (reference sequence). CDR3: CSAKTKLDSNQPQHF. Written as DNA, the CDR3 is TGCAGTGCGAAAACTAAGTTGGATAGCAATCAGCCCCAGCATTTT.

Of note for this clonotype: A junction end diverges from the germline sequence, so it may reflect a read error. The gene calls are TRBV12-3 or TRBV12-4 and TRBJ1-2, with 10 bases lining up with TRBD1. The CDR3 runs 13 residues. CDR3 protein: CACQGQGNFGYTF. The CDR3 DNA follows: TGTGCCTGCCAGGGACAGGGGAACTTTGGCTACACCTTC.

The sample holds a few counts of this clonotype. The genes are TRBV15 and TRBJ2-3; 10 bases map to TRBD2. There are 16 residues in the CDR3. The J segment lost 0 bases and the V segment lost 5 bases, leaving 5 bases of the junction unmatched. Germline V gene sequence: CDR1 LNHNV, CDR2 YYDKDF (reference sequence). CDR3 in DNA: TGTGCCACCAGCGATAGCGGGGGGACTAGCACAGATACGCAGTATTTT. It specifies CATSDSGGTSTDTQYF.

The chain recombines TRBV5-1 with TRBJ1-4; 8 nucleotides align to TRBD1. This CDR3 has 14 residues. The V segment lost 2 bases and the J segment 5 bases; nucleotides outside the gene matches: 2. The germline CDR1 and CDR2 sequences are SGHRS and YFSETQ. Here the CDR3 DNA reads TGCGCCAGCAGCTTACGGACAGGGAATGAAAAACTGTTTTTT. This gives the protein CASSLRTGNEKLFF.

The chain couples TRBV29-1 to TRBJ1-1; D gene ambiguous. CDR3 length: 12 residues. Germline lookup yields CDR1 SQVTM and CDR2 ANQGSEA. V lost 8 bases and J lost 4, with 14 bases in between. Written as DNA, the CDR3 is TGCAGCCTCACCAAGGGCGGCACTGAAGCTTTCTTT. It encodes CSLTKGGTEAFF.

In this sample, this clonotype turned up many times. The rearrangement joins TRBV7-2 to TRBJ2-4; the D gene could be TRBD1 or TRBD2 (6 bases each). CDR1 SGHTA and CDR2 FQGNSA come from the germline V gene. The length of the CDR3 is 13 residues. With 6 bases removed from V and 8 bases from J, the gap between germline ends came to 14 bases. Here the CDR3 reads CASRDRGGHIQYF. The CDR3 bases are TGTGCCAGCAGGGACCGAGGGGGGCACATTCAGTACTTC.

This clonotype showed up just once. As DNA, the CDR3 is TGTGCCAGCAGCCCTAGGTGGGAGACAGATGAAAAACTGTTTTTT. Translated, it gives CASSPRWETDEKLFF. The chain has TRBV14 and TRBJ1-4; maybe TRBD1 (5 bases). Germline V CDR1 and CDR2: SGHDN, FVKESK. The CDR3 has 15 amino acids. V lost 4 bases and J 6 bases, leaving 15 bases between the germline ends.

The chain links TRBV24-1 to TRBJ2-1, with D unresolved. Germline V CDR1 and CDR2: KGHDR, SFDVKD. The ends were cut back, 9 bases at V and 8 bases at J, with 16 bases in the middle. CDR3 length equals 13 residues. The CDR3 protein is CATSKEVRDEQFF. For the CDR3, the DNA is TGTGCCACCTCTAAGGAAGTAAGGGATGAGCAGTTCTTC.

A note on this clonotype: The conserved closing phenylalanine or tryptophan is absent in this CDR3, likely reflecting a read error. This chain links TRBV7-9 with TRBJ2-5; D is uncertain. V gave up 4 bases and J gave up 2 bases, with 8 bases separating them. There are 13 residues in the CDR3. Germline CDR1 is SEHNR and CDR2 is FQNEAQ (reference sequence). The CDR3 DNA reads TGTGCCAGCAGCTCTACTGGGCAAGAGACCCAGTACTCC. Protein: CASSSTGQETQYS.

V gene TRBV14 combines with J gene TRBJ1-1; D perhaps matches TRBD1 (5 bases). Trimming cost V 0 bases and J 5 bases, with 13 bases left between them. CDR3 length: 15 amino acids. CDR1 and CDR2 from the germline V gene are SGHDN and FVKESK. The CDR3 spells CASSQDSQGSTEAFF. The DNA of the CDR3 is TGTGCCAGCAGCCAAGATTCGCAGGGTAGTACTGAAGCTTTCTTT.

The chain recombines TRBV28 with TRBJ2-5, with 8 nucleotides matching TRBD2. Germline CDR1 MDHEN, CDR2 SYDVKM. J was trimmed by 0 bases and V by 6 bases; bases with no gene match: 3. This CDR3 is built from 14 residues. CDR3 sequence: CASRVLADQETQYF. For the CDR3, the DNA is TGTGCCAGCAGAGTACTAGCGGACCAAGAGACCCAGTACTTC.

The chain couples TRBV7-6 to TRBJ2-3; a possible D gene is TRBD2 (6 bases). V shed 2 bases and J shed 4 bases, with 13 bases lying between them. Germline assignment: CDR1 SGHVS and CDR2 FNYEAQ. This CDR3 has 15 amino acids. CDR3 in DNA: TGTGCCAGCAGCTTAACGCGGGGTTCCTCAGATACGCAGTATTTT. This gives the protein CASSLTRGSSDTQYF.

This clonotype was found many times. This chain connects TRBV6-6 to TRBJ2-5; TRBD1 is a possible D gene (5 bases). V was clipped by 7 bases and J by 1 base, with 13 bases between them. Germline lookup yields CDR1 MNHNY and CDR2 SVGAGI (reference sequence). The CDR3 loop spans 14 amino acids. The CDR3 loop is CASNRRGSQETQYF. The CDR3 DNA reads as TGTGCCAGCAACAGGCGTGGGTCCCAAGAGACCCAGTACTTC.